The 28 T cell receptor beta chains below come from one sample, sequenced in a study of breast tumors, draining lymph nodes, adjacent tissues. Breast cancer patients provided tissue from their axillary draining lymph nodes. TCRdb analysed the multiplex PCR reads with MiXCR anew, one entry per CDR3 protein. The sample has about 110,000 distinct CDR3 sequences, about 30% seen once. Source material: axillary lymph node tissue. The receptors shown here come from a female donor with breast cancer. Some clones in this sample may be carry-over from other donors' samples.

The sample holds many counts of this clonotype. The V and J genes are TRBV29-1 and TRBJ2-1; 11 bases match TRBD1. CDR1 SQVTM and CDR2 ANQGSEA come from the germline V gene. CDR3 length: 15 amino acids. V trimming: 8 bases; J trimming: 8 bases; junction bases outside the gene matches: 14. In DNA form, the CDR3 reads TGCAGCAAAACCCCAGGACAGGGGGCGATTGATGAGCAGTTCTTC. Its translation is CSKTPGQGAIDEQFF.

This clonotype showed up many times. As DNA, the CDR3 is TGCGCCAGCAGCCCCGCAGCGGGGGTTTACAATGAGCAGTTCTTC. This sequence encodes CASSPAAGVYNEQFF. This chain joins TRBV4-3 and TRBJ2-1, with 8 bases fitting TRBD2. The germline CDR1 and CDR2 sequences are LGHNA and YSLEER. V lost 4 bases, J lost 4 bases, and 6 bases stayed unmatched. The CDR3 runs to 15 residues.

This clonotype was detected many times. This chain joins TRBV12-3 or TRBV12-4 and TRBJ2-4; D remains unclear. Trimming took off 5 bases at V and 0 bases at J, with 8 bases between the two ends. This CDR3 spans 14 amino acids. DNA of the CDR3: TGTGCCAGCAGTCCTGCCCTAGCCAAAAACATTCAGTACTTC. Protein product: CASSPALAKNIQYF.

This clonotype was counted a few times. This chain links TRBV6-1 with TRBJ1-1; 7 positions agree with TRBD1. This CDR3 contains 13 residues. V gave up 6 bases and J gave up 3 bases; unmatched junction bases: 4. Germline V gene lookup returns CDR1 MNHNS and CDR2 SASEGT. The CDR3 DNA reads TGTGCCAGCAGACAGGGGAGGGACACTGAAGCTTTCTTT. Translation gives CASRQGRDTEAFF.

This clonotype was recorded many times. This chain links TRBV12-3 or TRBV12-4 with TRBJ1-4; D gene unclear. CDR3 length: 14 amino acids. V was clipped by 4 bases and J by 5 bases, with 11 bases between them. The CDR3 nucleotides are TGTGCCAGCAGTTCGGCAGGTCTAAATGAAAAACTGTTTTTT. Translated: CASSSAGLNEKLFF.

This clonotype showed up just a few times. A much larger clone differs from this one at a single base, so this may be a read error. This chain joins TRBV20-1 and TRBJ2-5; D is perhaps TRBD2 (6 bases). Per the germline V gene, CDR1 is DFQATT and CDR2 is SNEGSKA (reference sequence). The CDR3 runs 14 residues. The CDR3 protein is CSAGASEYQATQYF. CDR3 in DNA: TGCAGTGCTGGGGCTAGCGAATACCAAGCGACCCAGTACTTC.

In this sample, this clonotype turned up many times. The rearrangement joins TRBV20-1 to TRBJ1-2; possible D gene TRBD1, 6 bases. Per the germline V gene, CDR1 is DFQATT and CDR2 is SNEGSKA (reference sequence). This CDR3 has 11 amino acids. DNA for the CDR3: TGCCTCTTTAGGGGGTTCTATGGCTACACCTTC. Translating gives CLFRGFYGYTF.

This clonotype has a count of ten or more. The chain couples TRBV12-3 or TRBV12-4 to TRBJ2-7, with TRBD2 identical over 9 bases. The CDR3 runs to 13 residues. Trimming at V came to 5 bases and at J to 3 bases, leaving 2 bases not matched to a gene. CDR3 loop: CASSLTSGYEQYF. In DNA, the CDR3 is TGTGCCAGCAGTCTGACTAGCGGCTACGAGCAGTACTTC.

This clonotype was seen ten or more times. The chain combines TRBV7-2 with TRBJ2-1; 8 bases map to TRBD1. With 5 bases clipped from V and 6 bases from J, the junction kept 6 bases outside the gene matches. Germline CDR1 and CDR2: SGHTA and FQGNSA. CDR3 size: 14 residues. The CDR3 bases are TGTGCCAGCAGCCTAGGGACAGGTGGCAATGAGCAGTTCTTC. Amino acid sequence: CASSLGTGGNEQFF.

This clonotype has a count of ten or more. The J gene is TRBJ2-7, the V gene TRBV10-3, with TRBD1 matching 9 bases. With 6 bases clipped from V and 3 bases from J, the junction kept 6 bases outside the gene matches. Germline V CDR1 and CDR2: ENHRY, SYGVKD. This CDR3 contains 14 residues. CDR3 amino acids: CAIRRQGVNYEQYF. The DNA for the CDR3 is TGTGCCATCAGGAGACAGGGGGTCAACTACGAGCAGTACTTC.

This clonotype has a handful of counts. A read error may be the cause here, since a much bigger clone is one base away. CDR3 protein: CASSLDATTNTDTQYF. The CDR3 nucleotides read TGTGCCAGCAGCTTAGACGCGACCACAAACACAGATACGCAGTATTTT. This sequence joins TRBV11-2 and TRBJ2-3; no firm D call. Germline V lookup: CDR1 SGHAT, CDR2 FQNNGV. The CDR3 totals 16 residues. Trimming cost V 0 bases and J 2 bases, with 12 bases left between them.

Comment on this clonotype: An end of the junction differs from the germline gene, which may be a read error. The V and J genes are TRBV6-5 and TRBJ1-5; TRBD1 is a possible D gene (6 bases). The CDR3 runs to 17 residues. Germline CDR1 reads MNHEY; CDR2 reads SVGAGI. The CDR3 loop is CASSHSAGTPGQQPQHF. The CDR3 bases are TGTGCCAGCAGTCACTCCGCCGGGACACCCGGCCAACAGCCCCAGCATTTT.

This clonotype occurred many times. The rearrangement joins TRBV28 to TRBJ2-7; 7 positions match TRBD1. The V segment lost 6 bases and the J segment 6 bases; nucleotides outside the gene matches: 11. This CDR3 spans 14 amino acids. Looked up from germline, CDR1 is MDHEN and CDR2 is SYDVKM. This chain's CDR3 is CASSQGGQASEQYF. Here the CDR3 DNA reads TGTGCCAGCAGCCAAGGTGGACAGGCCTCCGAGCAGTACTTC.

In this sample, this clonotype turned up a few times. The rearrangement links TRBV20-1 to TRBJ1-1; perhaps TRBD1 as D (5 bases). Trimming stripped 3 bases from V and 1 base from J, with 15 bases between. The germline V gene encodes CDR1 DFQATT and CDR2 SNEGSKA (reference sequence). The CDR3 contains 15 residues. The CDR3: CSASPQTQGNTEAFF. Written as DNA, the CDR3 is TGCAGTGCTAGTCCTCAAACCCAGGGGAACACTGAAGCTTTCTTT.

This clonotype came up many times. The chain recombines TRBV6-2 or TRBV6-3 with TRBJ2-1, with D possibly being TRBD1 or TRBD2 (6 bases each). Per the germline V gene, CDR1 is MNHEY and CDR2 is SVGEGT. The CDR3 runs 14 residues. The ends were cut back, 2 bases at V and 8 bases at J, with 13 bases in the middle. The CDR3 bases are TGTGCCAGCAGTTACCAAGGGGGGAGCTATGAGCAGTTCTTC. Translating it yields CASSYQGGSYEQFF.

J is TRBJ2-5 and V is TRBV12-3 or TRBV12-4; D remains ambiguous. The germline V and J ends were trimmed by 7 bases and 2 bases, with 11 bases remaining between them. The CDR3 is 13 amino acids. The CDR3: CASKVAEQETQYF. The DNA for the CDR3 is TGTGCCAGCAAAGTGGCAGAACAAGAGACCCAGTACTTC.

This clonotype was found a few times. A much larger clonotype is one base distant, so this may be a read error. The chain recombines TRBV11-2 with TRBJ2-7; 7 bases map to TRBD1. The ends lost 6 bases at V and 2 bases at J; junction bases unmatched: 10. Germline V lookup: CDR1 SGHAT, CDR2 FQNNGV. This CDR3 contains 15 residues. The CDR3 coding sequence is TGTGCCAGCAGGCTACGGCCAGGGGGAGCCTACGAGCAGTACTTC. Residues: CASRLRPGGAYEQYF.

This clonotype was picked up many times. This clone may be a read error of a much larger clone one base away. This chain joins TRBV5-6 and TRBJ1-6; the match to TRBD1 covers 7 bases. Germline V gene sequence: CDR1 SGHDT, CDR2 YYEEEE. J lost 9 bases, V lost 1 base, and 7 bases had no gene match. There are 15 residues in the CDR3. CDR3 protein: CASSLTGAFSSPLHF. CDR3 DNA: TGTGCCAGCAGCTTGACAGGGGCCTTTAGTTCACCCCTCCACTTT.

As for this clonotype: This is likely a read error, given that the CDR3 carries no conserved phenylalanine or tryptophan at its end. The limits of the CDR3 on the DNA are not certain, so only TCRdb's listed CDR3 is given. The V and J genes are TRBV2 and TRBJ2-7; the D call of TRBD1 is as the table states it, not checked on the DNA. Counting both end residues, the CDR3 totals 8 amino acids. Looked up from germline, CDR1 is SNHLY and CDR2 is FYNNEI. CDR3 amino acids: CASSQGGG.

This clonotype was recorded a few times. Being one base from a much bigger clone, this may be a read error. The DNA for the CDR3 is TGTGCCAGCAGCTGGGGACAGGGACCCTATGGCTACACCTTC. Translated: CASSWGQGPYGYTF. This chain connects TRBV11-3 to TRBJ1-2, with TRBD1 identical over 9 bases. CDR1 and CDR2 from the germline V gene are SGHNT and YENEEA. The length of the CDR3 is 14 residues. V was clipped by 4 bases and J by 4 bases; unmatched bases: 4.

The chain employs TRBV27 and TRBJ1-2; unclear D gene. The V end was cut by 9 bases, the J end by 0 bases, with 32 bases between. The germline V gene encodes CDR1 MNHEY and CDR2 SMNVEV (reference sequence). The CDR3 runs 20 residues. This CDR3 reads CASVPFRVAIFLCANYGYTF. In nucleotides, the CDR3 is TGTGCCAGTGTCCCTTTTAGAGTGGCTATATTCTTATGTGCTAACTATGGCTACACCTTC.

This clonotype has at least ten counts. The chain has TRBV20-1 and TRBJ2-5; TRBD1 might be the D (7 bases). Germline V CDR1 and CDR2: DFQATT, SNEGSKA (reference sequence). V shed 6 bases and J shed 5 bases, with 13 bases lying between them. This CDR3 has 12 residues. The CDR3 here is CSAQTGRETQYF. The CDR3, as DNA: TGCAGTGCCCAGACAGGGAGGGAGACCCAGTACTTC.

The chain carries TRBV18 and TRBJ1-1; D perhaps matches TRBD1 (5 bases). There are 14 residues in the CDR3. Germline V gene data show CDR1 as KGHSH and CDR2 as LQKENI. Trimming left V 4 bases short and J 7 bases short, with 16 bases between. The CDR3 sequence is CASSQWQGEGEAFF. As DNA, the CDR3 is TGTGCCAGCTCACAATGGCAGGGCGAGGGTGAAGCTTTCTTT.

This clonotype was recorded at least ten times. This chain links TRBV12-3 or TRBV12-4 with TRBJ2-6; 7 bases match TRBD1. The trim removed 5 bases at V and 4 bases at J, leaving 8 bases unmatched. There are 16 residues in the CDR3. The CDR3 here is CASSVATGVGANVLTF. DNA of the CDR3: TGTGCCAGCAGTGTCGCCACAGGGGTCGGGGCCAACGTCCTGACTTTC.

The sample holds many counts of this clonotype. J is TRBJ1-5 and V is TRBV6-6, with 7 bases lining up with TRBD1. V gave up 0 bases and J gave up 7 bases; unmatched junction bases: 6. Germline-derived CDR1 and CDR2 are MNHNY and SVGAGI (reference sequence). CDR3 length equals 15 residues. The CDR3 is CASSYSDRAGQPQHF. In DNA, the CDR3 is TGTGCCAGCAGTTACTCAGACAGGGCGGGCCAGCCCCAGCATTTT.

This clonotype was seen ten or more times. The CDR3 is CASSLGVSYEQYF. In nucleotides, the CDR3 is TGTGCCAGCAGCTTAGGGGTTTCCTACGAGCAGTACTTC. The chain is built from TRBV7-9 and TRBJ2-7, with D hard to call. Germline CDR1 SEHNR, CDR2 FQNEAQ (reference sequence). The ends were cut back, 1 base at V and 1 base at J, with 5 bases in the middle. This CDR3 has 13 residues. The full variable domain, in which reference TRBV7-9 and TRBJ2-7 provide the parts outside the CDR3, is DTGVSQNPRHKITKRGQNVTFRCDPISEHNRLYWYRQTLGQGPEFLTYFQNEAQLEKSRLLSDRFSAERPKGSFSTLEIQRTEQGDSAMYLCASSLGVSYEQYFGPGTRLTVT.

This clonotype was detected ten times or more. The CDR3 here is CASSRDSQQETQYF. CDR3 nucleotide sequence: TGTGCCAGCAGTCGGGACAGCCAACAAGAGACCCAGTACTTC. The chain carries TRBV12-3 or TRBV12-4 and TRBJ2-5; 7 bases line up with TRBD1. The CDR3 has 14 amino acids. J lost 2 bases, V lost 5 bases, and 5 bases had no gene match.

In this sample, this clonotype turned up many times. The rearrangement uses TRBV19 and TRBJ2-1; either TRBD1 or TRBD2 may supply D (5 bases each). The germline gives CDR1 LNHDA, CDR2 SQIVND (reference sequence). V was clipped by 2 bases and J by 2 bases, with 7 bases between them. This CDR3 contains 14 residues. The CDR3 loop is CASSIPGPYNEQFF. The CDR3 DNA follows: TGTGCCAGTAGTATACCGGGACCCTACAATGAGCAGTTCTTC.